This paragraph reports one TCR beta chain. This sample stems from a study of T cell responses to AZD1222 COVID-19 vaccine. The V gene's germline CDR1 is SGHRS and CDR2 YFSETQ. V dropped 6 bases and J dropped 5 bases, with 14 bases sitting between them. The CDR3 is made up of 13 amino acids. The protocol was immunoSEQ multiplex PCR, while the TCRdb copy is restricted to in-frame clones and leaves out a portion. The sample shows approximately 89,000 clones, 90% of them seen only once. The analysis combined second doses at about 4 or about 12 weeks. The chain couples TRBV5-1 to TRBJ1-1; TRBD1 might be the D (5 bases). This clonotype originated in an adult who received the AZD1222 COVID-19 vaccine. The sequencing used peripheral blood, collected 28 days after the second AZD1222 dose. The CDR3 nucleotides are TGCGCCAGCAATACAGGCGGGGGGACTGAAGCTTTCTTT. It translates to CASNTGGGTEAFF.